The entry below describes one T cell receptor (beta chain). Its antigen is undetermined. All TRB cDNA libraries came from 5' RACE performed with UMI labels. TCRdb re-called the 5' RACE reads, yielding one record per CDR3 amino acid sequence without DNA. The sample table includes under 65,000 distinct CDR3 sequences. The record originates from a study of CXCR3-negative and CXCR3-positive naive CD8 T cells. Overall study findings and caveats: Both naive subsets showed comparably high diversity, and memory CD8+ cells showed much lower diversity.

The CDR3 sequence is 13 residues long. The V gene's germline CDR1 is SQVTM and CDR2 ANQGSEA. The origin of this receptor is a human donor in good health. Some clones in this sample may be carry-over from other donors' samples. The source material was memory CD8+ T cells from blood. This chain joins TRBV29-1 and TRBJ1-2; TCRdb reports TRBD1, a call that lacks DNA to check it against. CDR3 amino acids: CSVPTGAGYGYTF. Complete variable domain (other parts from reference TRBV29-1 and TRBJ1-2): SAVISQKPSRDICQRGTSLTIQCQVDSQVTMMFWYRQQPGQSLTLIATANQGSEATYESGFVIDKFPISRPNLTFSTLTVSNMSPEDSSIYLCSVPTGAGYGYTFGSGTRLTVV.